Presented here are 20 T cell receptor beta chains from one specimen sequenced in a study of cytomegalovirus exposure and HLA in healthy donors. Libraries were prepared by immunoSEQ multiplex PCR; TCRdb keeps only in-frame clonotypes and omits some of them. The table lists approximately 150,000 clones, around nine tenths of them singletons. The sample was PBMCs. The origin of the receptors is a man aged 18 to 30 in good health and CMV-seropositive.

The genes are TRBV19 and TRBJ1-2; 11 bases map to TRBD1. V lost 6 bases and J lost 2; bases outside the gene matches: 5. This CDR3 is built from 15 residues. The germline V gene encodes CDR1 LNHDA and CDR2 SQIVND (reference sequence). CDR3 region: CASSIRDRGNYGYTF. DNA for the CDR3: TGTGCCAGTAGCATCCGGGACAGGGGGAACTATGGCTACACCTTC.

The chain employs TRBV4-2 and TRBJ1-2; the D is unclear. CDR1 is LGHNA, CDR2 YNFKEQ, per germline. The CDR3 extends over 15 amino acids. Trimming cost V 0 bases and J 2 bases, with 10 bases left between them. The CDR3 coding sequence is TGTGCCAGCAGCCAAGATCTCGGGGAGAACTATGGCTACACCTTC. This codes for CASSQDLGENYGYTF.

This chain connects TRBV9 to TRBJ2-1, with 11 nucleotides matching TRBD2. Germline V gene data show CDR1 as SGDLS and CDR2 as YYNGEE. The V segment lost 3 bases and the J segment 8 bases; nucleotides outside the gene matches: 10. This CDR3 comprises 16 residues. The CDR3 nucleotides are TGTGCCAGCAGCGACCAACTAGCGGGAGAGAACTATGAGCAGTTCTTC. Residues: CASSDQLAGENYEQFF.

The chain employs TRBV5-6 and TRBJ1-1; 11 bases are shared with TRBD1. After removal of 3 bases from V and 4 bases from J, the junction contained 2 bases not matched to a gene. The CDR3 runs 14 residues. Germline V gives CDR1 SGHDT, CDR2 YYEEEE. The CDR3 DNA follows: TGTGCCAGCAGCTGGGACAGGGGGGCCACTGAAGCTTTCTTT. As protein: CASSWDRGATEAFF.

The chain recombines TRBV30 with TRBJ1-6; maybe TRBD1 (5 bases). Deletions cut 6 bases from V and 10 bases from J, with 19 bases between. Germline V gene lookup returns CDR1 GTSNPN and CDR2 SVGIG (reference sequence). The CDR3 covers 14 residues. The CDR3 DNA sequence: TGTGCCTGTAGGCAGGGTCAAAGAAACTCACCCCTCCACTTT. It yields the protein CACRQGQRNSPLHF.

The CDR3 is CASSAGQGPRGYTF. For the CDR3, the DNA is TGTGCCAGCAGCGCTGGACAGGGCCCGCGGGGCTACACCTTC. V usage is TRBV7-2 and J usage is TRBJ1-2; 8 positions agree with TRBD1. With V trimmed by 5 bases and J by 8 bases, 10 bases remained unmatched. This CDR3 spans 14 amino acids. CDR1 and CDR2 from the germline V gene are SGHTA and FQGNSA.

V is TRBV9 and J is TRBJ1-1; tentatively, D is TRBD1 (5 bases). V was cut by 0 bases and J by 8 bases, with 17 bases left in between. CDR3 size: 15 residues. Germline CDR1 SGDLS, CDR2 YYNGEE. In DNA, the CDR3 is TGTGCCAGCAGCGTAGTTGCGCGGGGGAGCTTAGAAGCTTTCTTT. Translated: CASSVVARGSLEAFF.

The chain employs TRBV27 and TRBJ2-7; 7 bases are a match to TRBD1. V lost 2 bases and J lost 2; bases outside the gene matches: 6. From germline, CDR1 is MNHEY and CDR2 SMNVEV (reference sequence). The CDR3 is 15 residues long. CDR3 sequence: CASSLGNRGTYEQYF. CDR3 coding DNA: TGTGCCAGCAGTTTAGGGAACAGGGGCACCTACGAGCAGTACTTC.

V and J are TRBV4-3 and TRBJ2-7; possibly TRBD1 for D (6 bases). Germline V gene sequence: CDR1 LGHNA, CDR2 YSLEER. The CDR3 extends over 17 amino acids. The V end was cut by 4 bases, the J end by 2 bases, with 21 bases between. The CDR3 loop reads CASSRAEAGQTPYEQYF. CDR3 bases: TGCGCCAGCAGCCGGGCGGAAGCAGGACAGACCCCCTACGAGCAGTACTTC.

The DNA of the CDR3 is TGCGCCAGCAGCCAAGAGGGGGGAAGAGAAGGGACCCAGTACTTC. Translation gives CASSQEGGREGTQYF. The chain links TRBV4-3 to TRBJ2-5; a possible D gene is TRBD2 (6 bases). This CDR3 region has 15 residues. Trimming removed 0 bases at V and 7 bases at J, with 15 bases between. CDR1 and CDR2 from the germline V gene are LGHNA and YSLEER.

This clone appeared once. J is TRBJ2-1 and V is TRBV7-2; TRBD2 matches at 10 bases. CDR1 and CDR2 from the germline V gene are SGHTA and FQGNSA. The trim removed 5 bases at V and 4 bases at J, leaving 5 bases unmatched. The CDR3 consists of 15 residues. CDR3 region: CASSVTSGSYNEQFF. The DNA for the CDR3 is TGTGCCAGCAGCGTGACTAGCGGGTCTTACAATGAGCAGTTCTTC. Filled out from reference TRBV7-2 and TRBJ2-1, the complete variable domain reads GAGVSQSPSNKVTEKGKDVELRCDPISGHTALYWYRQSLGQGLEFLIYFQGNSAPDKSGLPSDRFSAERTGGSVSTLTIQRTQQEDSAVYLCASSVTSGSYNEQFFGPGTRLTVL.

The V call is TRBV7-8, the J call TRBJ1-2; TRBD1 agrees at 8 bases. The CDR3 consists of 14 residues. The V gene's germline CDR1 is SGHVS and CDR2 FQNEAQ. Germline trimming cut 5 bases from V and 8 bases from J; bases unmatched to any gene: 10. The CDR3 region has the DNA TGTGCCAGCAGCGCCCGGACAGGGCTCGACGGCTACACCTTC. As protein: CASSARTGLDGYTF.

The V gene is TRBV13, the J gene TRBJ2-4, with a possible D match to TRBD2 (6 bases). Germline CDR1 and CDR2: PRHDT and FYEKMQ (reference sequence). The CDR3 totals 14 residues. The V gene lost 6 bases and the J gene lost 6 bases, with 15 bases spanning the gap. The CDR3 coding sequence is TGTGCCAGCAGTCAACCGGGACTCACAAACATTCAGTACTTC. Residues: CASSQPGLTNIQYF. The whole variable domain, filled in from reference TRBV13 and TRBJ2-4, reads AAGVIQSPRHLIKEKRETATLKCYPIPRHDTVYWYQQGPGQDPQFLISFYEKMQSDKGSIPDRFSAQQFSDYHSELNMSSLELGDSALYFCASSQPGLTNIQYFGAGTRLSVL.

The chain joins TRBV6-4 to TRBJ1-5, with TRBD1 matching 8 bases. CDR1 and CDR2 (germline): MRHNA, SNTAGT. V lost 7 bases, J lost 1 base, and 18 bases stayed unmatched. The CDR3 contains 19 residues. The CDR3 spells CASNARGRIVKRSNQPQHF. Written as DNA, the CDR3 is TGTGCCAGCAATGCCAGGGGGCGGATCGTTAAAAGGAGCAATCAGCCCCAGCATTTT.

The J gene is TRBJ2-5, the V gene TRBV7-3; a possible D gene is TRBD1 (6 bases). Per germline, CDR1 SGHTA and CDR2 FQGTGA. The CDR3 totals 12 residues. Trimming pared 5 bases from V and 5 bases from J, leaving 9 bases between. For the CDR3, the DNA is TGTGCCAGCAGCCCCCAGGGGGAGACCCAGTACTTC. Translating gives CASSPQGETQYF.

The chain links TRBV6-1 to TRBJ1-3; D is unresolved. V was pared by 2 bases and J by 0 bases, with 11 bases between. Germline values: CDR1 MNHNS, CDR2 SASEGT. This CDR3 spans 16 amino acids. CDR3 coding DNA: TGTGCCAGCAGTGAATCGGCGGAAAGCTCTGGAAACACCATATATTTT. It is translated as CASSESAESSGNTIYF.

This clone was picked up one time. The chain carries TRBV13 and TRBJ1-1, with D possibly TRBD1 on 5 matching bases. Trimming removed 5 bases at V and 0 bases at J, with 16 bases between. In germline, CDR1 is PRHDT, CDR2 FYEKMQ (reference sequence). The CDR3 is 16 amino acids. The CDR3 reads CASSGGSWHLNTEAFF. CDR3 nucleotides: TGTGCCAGCAGCGGGGGGTCGTGGCACTTGAACACTGAAGCTTTCTTT.

The rearrangement links TRBV27 to TRBJ2-7; 10 bases align to TRBD1. Germline trimming cut 7 bases from V and 7 bases from J; bases unmatched to any gene: 10. Germline-derived CDR1 and CDR2 are MNHEY and SMNVEV (reference sequence). The CDR3 loop spans 14 amino acids. In nucleotides, the CDR3 is TGTGCCAGCAATCCCCATCCGGGACAGGGGGAGCAGTACTTC. Translation: CASNPHPGQGEQYF.

Only one count was recorded for this clone. The CDR3 region has the DNA TGTGCCAGCAGCTTAAACGACTACTCCTACGAGCAGTACTTC. Translation: CASSLNDYSYEQYF. The chain couples TRBV7-2 to TRBJ2-7; D may be TRBD2 (5 bases). Germline loops: CDR1 SGHTA, CDR2 FQGNSA. The germline V and J ends were trimmed by 2 bases and 0 bases, with 8 bases remaining between them. The CDR3 is 14 amino acids. Drawing the rest from reference TRBV7-2 and TRBJ2-7, the complete variable domain is GAGVSQSPSNKVTEKGKDVELRCDPISGHTALYWYRQSLGQGLEFLIYFQGNSAPDKSGLPSDRFSAERTGGSVSTLTIQRTQQEDSAVYLCASSLNDYSYEQYFGPGTRLTVT.

The rearrangement joins TRBV9 to TRBJ2-2; 9 bases are a match to TRBD1. Germline CDR1 is SGDLS and CDR2 is YYNGEE. The length of the CDR3 is 17 residues. The V and J ends lost 4 bases and 5 bases, in that order; junction bases with no gene match: 12. The CDR3 loop is CASSQQRQGERTGELFF. The CDR3, as DNA: TGTGCCAGCAGCCAACAGAGACAGGGGGAAAGAACCGGGGAGCTGTTTTTT.